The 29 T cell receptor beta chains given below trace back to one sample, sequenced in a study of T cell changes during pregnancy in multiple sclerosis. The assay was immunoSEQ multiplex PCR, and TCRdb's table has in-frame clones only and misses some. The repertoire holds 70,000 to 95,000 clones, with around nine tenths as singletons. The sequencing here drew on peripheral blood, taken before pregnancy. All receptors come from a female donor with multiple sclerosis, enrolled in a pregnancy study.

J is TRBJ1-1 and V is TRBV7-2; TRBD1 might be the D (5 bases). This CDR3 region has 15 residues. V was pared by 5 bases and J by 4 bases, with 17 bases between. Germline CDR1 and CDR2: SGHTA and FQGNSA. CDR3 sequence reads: CASSPWGGSSTEAFF. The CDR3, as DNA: TGTGCCAGCAGCCCCTGGGGGGGATCGAGCACTGAAGCTTTCTTT.

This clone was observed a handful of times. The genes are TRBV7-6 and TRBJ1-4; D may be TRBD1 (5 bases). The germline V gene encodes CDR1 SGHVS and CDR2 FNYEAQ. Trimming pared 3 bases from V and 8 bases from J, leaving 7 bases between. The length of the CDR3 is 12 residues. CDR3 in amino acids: CASSFYREKLFF. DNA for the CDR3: TGTGCCAGCAGCTTCTACAGGGAAAAACTGTTTTTT.

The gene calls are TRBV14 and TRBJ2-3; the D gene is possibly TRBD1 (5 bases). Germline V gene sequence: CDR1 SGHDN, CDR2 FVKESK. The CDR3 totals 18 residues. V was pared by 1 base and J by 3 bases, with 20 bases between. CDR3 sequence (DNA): TGTGCCAGCAGCCAAGTGTTATCTTGGGCAGGGCGGACAGATACGCAGTATTTT. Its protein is CASSQVLSWAGRTDTQYF.

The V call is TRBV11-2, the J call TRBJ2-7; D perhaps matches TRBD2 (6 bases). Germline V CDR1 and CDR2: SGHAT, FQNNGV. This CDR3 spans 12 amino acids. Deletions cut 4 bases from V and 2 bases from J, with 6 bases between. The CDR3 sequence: CASSWTTYEQYF. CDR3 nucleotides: TGTGCCAGCAGCTGGACTACCTACGAGCAGTACTTC.

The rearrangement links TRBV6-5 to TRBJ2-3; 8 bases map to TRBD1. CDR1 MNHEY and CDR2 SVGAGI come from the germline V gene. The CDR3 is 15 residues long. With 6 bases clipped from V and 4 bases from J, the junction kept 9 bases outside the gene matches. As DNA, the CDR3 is TGTGCCAGCAGAAGACAGGGGACGGGTGCAGATACGCAGTATTTT. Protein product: CASRRQGTGADTQYF.

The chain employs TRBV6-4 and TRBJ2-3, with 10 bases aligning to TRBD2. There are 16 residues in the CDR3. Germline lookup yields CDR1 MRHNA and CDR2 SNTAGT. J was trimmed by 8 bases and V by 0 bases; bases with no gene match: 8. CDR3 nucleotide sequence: TGTGCCAGCAGTGACTCGGGAGCGGGGGGGCCCCGTACGCAGTATTTT. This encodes CASSDSGAGGPRTQYF.

CDR3 loop: CASSLDRVPYGYTF. The CDR3 DNA follows: TGTGCCAGCAGCTTGGACAGGGTCCCCTATGGCTACACCTTC. The chain uses TRBV5-4 and TRBJ1-2; D is possibly TRBD1 (6 bases). V lost 0 bases to trimming and J lost 4 bases, with 10 bases between them. Germline V gives CDR1 SGHNT, CDR2 YYREEE (reference sequence). The CDR3 extends over 14 amino acids.

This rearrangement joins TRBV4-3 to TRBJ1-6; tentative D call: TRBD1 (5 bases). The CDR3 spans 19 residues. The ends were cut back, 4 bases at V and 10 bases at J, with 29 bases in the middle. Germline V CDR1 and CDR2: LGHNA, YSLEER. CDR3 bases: TGCGCCAGCAGCCCGCTTTTCATGGACCGCGATCTTTCAGGGTCACCCCTCCACTTT. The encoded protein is CASSPLFMDRDLSGSPLHF.

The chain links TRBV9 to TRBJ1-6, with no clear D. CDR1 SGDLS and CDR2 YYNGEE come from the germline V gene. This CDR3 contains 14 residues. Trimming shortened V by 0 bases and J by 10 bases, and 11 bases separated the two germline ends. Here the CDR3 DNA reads TGTGCCAGCAGCGTAGACGAGGGATTGTCACCCCTCCACTTT. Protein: CASSVDEGLSPLHF.

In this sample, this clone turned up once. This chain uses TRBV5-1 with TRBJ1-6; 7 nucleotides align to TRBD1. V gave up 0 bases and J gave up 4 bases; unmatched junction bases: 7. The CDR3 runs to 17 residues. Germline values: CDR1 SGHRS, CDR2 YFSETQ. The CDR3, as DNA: TGCGCCAGCAGCTTGGGTTTACAGGGGCCTTATAATTCACCCCTCCACTTT. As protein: CASSLGLQGPYNSPLHF.

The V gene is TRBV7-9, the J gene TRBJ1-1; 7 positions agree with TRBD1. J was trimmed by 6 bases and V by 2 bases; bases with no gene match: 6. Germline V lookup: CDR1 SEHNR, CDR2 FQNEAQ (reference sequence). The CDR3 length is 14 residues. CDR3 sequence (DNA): TGTGCCAGCAGCTTAAGGACAGGTACCCCTGAAGCTTTCTTT. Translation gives CASSLRTGTPEAFF.

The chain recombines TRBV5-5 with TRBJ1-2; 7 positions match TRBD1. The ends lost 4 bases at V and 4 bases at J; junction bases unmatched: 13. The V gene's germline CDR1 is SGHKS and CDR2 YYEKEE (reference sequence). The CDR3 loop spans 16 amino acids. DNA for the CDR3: TGTGCCAGCAGCCTCACCCCAGGGACAGAGCCCTATGGCTACACCTTC. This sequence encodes CASSLTPGTEPYGYTF.

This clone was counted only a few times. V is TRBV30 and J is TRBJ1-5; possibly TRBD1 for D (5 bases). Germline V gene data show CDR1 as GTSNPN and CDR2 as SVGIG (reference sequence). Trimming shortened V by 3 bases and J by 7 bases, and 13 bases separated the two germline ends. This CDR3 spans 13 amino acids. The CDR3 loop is CAWSAAGNQPQHF. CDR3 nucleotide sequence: TGTGCCTGGAGCGCCGCAGGGAACCAGCCCCAGCATTTT.

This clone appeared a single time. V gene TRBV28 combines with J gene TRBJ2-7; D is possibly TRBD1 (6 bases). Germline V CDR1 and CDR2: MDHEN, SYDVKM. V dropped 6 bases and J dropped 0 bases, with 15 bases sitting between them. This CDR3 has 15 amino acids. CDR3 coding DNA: TGTGCCAGCAGCCAAGGGGACAAGAGCTCCTACGAGCAGTACTTC. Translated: CASSQGDKSSYEQYF.

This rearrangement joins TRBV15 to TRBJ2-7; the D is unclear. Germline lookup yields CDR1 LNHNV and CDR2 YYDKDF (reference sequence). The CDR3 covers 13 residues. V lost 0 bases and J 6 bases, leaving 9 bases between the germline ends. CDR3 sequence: CATSRDPPGEQYF. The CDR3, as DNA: TGTGCCACCAGCAGAGACCCTCCGGGCGAGCAGTACTTC.

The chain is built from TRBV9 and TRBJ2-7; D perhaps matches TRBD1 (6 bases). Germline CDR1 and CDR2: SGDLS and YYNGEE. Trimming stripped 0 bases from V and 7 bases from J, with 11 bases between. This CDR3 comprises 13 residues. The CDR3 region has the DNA TGTGCCAGCAGCGTAGAGGGGGACGGGGAGCAGTACTTC. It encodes CASSVEGDGEQYF.

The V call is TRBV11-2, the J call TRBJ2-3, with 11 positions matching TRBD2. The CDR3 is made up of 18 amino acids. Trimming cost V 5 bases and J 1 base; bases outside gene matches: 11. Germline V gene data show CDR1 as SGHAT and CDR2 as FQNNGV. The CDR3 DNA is TGTGCCAGCAGCATGTTAGCGGGGGGGCCGGGGGGCACAGATACGCAGTATTTT. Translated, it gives CASSMLAGGPGGTDTQYF.

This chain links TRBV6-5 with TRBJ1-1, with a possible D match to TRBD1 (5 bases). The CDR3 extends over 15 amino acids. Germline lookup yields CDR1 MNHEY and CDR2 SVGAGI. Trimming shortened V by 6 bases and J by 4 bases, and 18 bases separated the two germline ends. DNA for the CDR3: TGTGCCAGCAGGGGGGGACGTCTTCGCGGCACTGAAGCTTTCTTT. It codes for CASRGGRLRGTEAFF.

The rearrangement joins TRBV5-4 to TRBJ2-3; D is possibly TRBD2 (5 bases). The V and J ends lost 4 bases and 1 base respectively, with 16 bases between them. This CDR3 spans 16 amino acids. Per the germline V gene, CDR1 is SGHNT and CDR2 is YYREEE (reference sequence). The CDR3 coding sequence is TGTGCCAGCAGCCCCCCCGGGGAAGCGGGCACAGATACGCAGTATTTT. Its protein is CASSPPGEAGTDTQYF.

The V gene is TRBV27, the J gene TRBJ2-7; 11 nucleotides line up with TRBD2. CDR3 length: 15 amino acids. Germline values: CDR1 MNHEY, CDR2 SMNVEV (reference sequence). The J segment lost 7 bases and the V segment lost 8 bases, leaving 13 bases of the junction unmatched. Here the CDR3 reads CASRRLAGGAGEQYF. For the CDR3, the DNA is TGTGCCAGCCGGCGGCTAGCGGGGGGCGCAGGGGAGCAGTACTTC.

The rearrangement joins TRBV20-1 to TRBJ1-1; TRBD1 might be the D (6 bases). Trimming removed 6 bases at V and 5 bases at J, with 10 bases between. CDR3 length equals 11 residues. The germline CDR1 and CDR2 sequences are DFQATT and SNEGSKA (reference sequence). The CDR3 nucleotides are TGCAGTGCGGTAGGGGGAACTGAAGCTTTCTTT. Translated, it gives CSAVGGTEAFF.

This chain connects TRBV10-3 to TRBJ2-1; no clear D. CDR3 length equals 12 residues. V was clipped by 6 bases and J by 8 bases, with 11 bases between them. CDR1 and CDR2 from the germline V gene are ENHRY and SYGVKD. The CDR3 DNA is TGTGCCATCAGCGAGCCCCTCCATGAGCAGTTCTTC. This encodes CAISEPLHEQFF.

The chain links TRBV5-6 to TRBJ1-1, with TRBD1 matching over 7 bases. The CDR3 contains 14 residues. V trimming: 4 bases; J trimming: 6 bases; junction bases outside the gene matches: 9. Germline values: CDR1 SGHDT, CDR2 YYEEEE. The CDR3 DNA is TGTGCCAGCAGCCGAACAGGGGTAGAGTCTGAAGCTTTCTTT. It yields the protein CASSRTGVESEAFF. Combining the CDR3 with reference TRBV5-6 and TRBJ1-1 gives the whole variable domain DAGVTQSPTHLIKTRGQQVTLRCSPKSGHDTVSWYQQALGQGPQFIFQYYEEEERQRGNFPDRFSGHQFPNYSSELNVNALLLGDSALYLCASSRTGVESEAFFGQGTRLTVV.

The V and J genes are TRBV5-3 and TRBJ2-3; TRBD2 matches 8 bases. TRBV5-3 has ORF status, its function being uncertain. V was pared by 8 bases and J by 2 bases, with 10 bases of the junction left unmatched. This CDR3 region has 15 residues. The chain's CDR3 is CARRGREGNTDTQYF. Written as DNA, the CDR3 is TGTGCCAGGAGGGGCCGGGAGGGGAACACAGATACGCAGTATTTT.

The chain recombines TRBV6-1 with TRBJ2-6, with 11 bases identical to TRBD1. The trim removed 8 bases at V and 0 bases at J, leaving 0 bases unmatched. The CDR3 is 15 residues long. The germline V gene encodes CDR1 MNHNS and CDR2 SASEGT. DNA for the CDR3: TGTGCCAGCGGGACAGGGGGCTCTGGGGCCAACGTCCTGACTTTC. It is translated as CASGTGGSGANVLTF.

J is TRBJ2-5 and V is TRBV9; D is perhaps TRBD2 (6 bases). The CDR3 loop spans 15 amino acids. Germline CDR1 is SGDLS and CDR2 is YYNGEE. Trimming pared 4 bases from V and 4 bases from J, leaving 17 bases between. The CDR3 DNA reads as TGTGCCAGCAGCACGACGGGGGTGCCGGGAGAGACCCAGTACTTC. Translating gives CASSTTGVPGETQYF. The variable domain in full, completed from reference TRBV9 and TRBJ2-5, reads DSGVTQTPKHLITATGQRVTLRCSPRSGDLSVYWYQQSLDQGLQFLIQYYNGEERAKGNILERFSAQQFPDLHSELNLSSLELGDSALYFCASSTTGVPGETQYFGPGTRLLVL.

DNA of the CDR3: TGCGCCAGCAGCCAGGTCCGCAGAGGCACTGAAGCTTTCTTT. This codes for CASSQVRRGTEAFF. This sequence joins TRBV4-1 and TRBJ1-1; unclear D gene. CDR3 length: 14 amino acids. V lost 3 bases, J lost 4 bases, and 12 bases lay in between. Germline values: CDR1 MGHRA, CDR2 YSYEKL.

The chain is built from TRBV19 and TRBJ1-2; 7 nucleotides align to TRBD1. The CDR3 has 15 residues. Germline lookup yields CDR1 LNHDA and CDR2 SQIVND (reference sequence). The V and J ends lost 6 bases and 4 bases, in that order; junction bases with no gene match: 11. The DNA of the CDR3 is TGTGCCAGTAGCCCCTCCACAGGGGTCCGCTATGGCTACACCTTC. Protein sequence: CASSPSTGVRYGYTF.

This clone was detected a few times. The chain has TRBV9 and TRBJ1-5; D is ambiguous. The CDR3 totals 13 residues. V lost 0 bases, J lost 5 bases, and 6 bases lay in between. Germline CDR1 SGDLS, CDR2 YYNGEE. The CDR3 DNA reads TGTGCCAGCAGCGTAGTACCGGATCAGCCCCAGCATTTT. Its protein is CASSVVPDQPQHF.